This TCR beta chain was documented in a study of metastatic and nonmetastatic thyroid tumors. This CDR3 is built from 13 residues. Germline V gene sequence: CDR1 DFQATT, CDR2 SNEGSKA (reference sequence). All patients were untreated before thyroid surgery. Note on this clone: The junction does not match germline at one end; this may be a read error.

MiXCR was used by TCRdb to re-call the PCR reads. The data contain 10,000 or so clones, roughly 30% of them singletons. The sequencing input was tumor tissue. The chain links TRBV20-1 to TRBJ2-3, with TRBD2 identical over 8 bases. The origin of this receptor is a female donor with papillary thyroid cancer or a benign thyroid nodule (not recorded which). Some clones in this sample may be carry-over from other donors' samples. The CDR3 DNA reads as TGCAGTGCCGGGGGGGCAAGCACAGATACGCAGTGTTTT. It translates to CSAGGASTDTQCF.